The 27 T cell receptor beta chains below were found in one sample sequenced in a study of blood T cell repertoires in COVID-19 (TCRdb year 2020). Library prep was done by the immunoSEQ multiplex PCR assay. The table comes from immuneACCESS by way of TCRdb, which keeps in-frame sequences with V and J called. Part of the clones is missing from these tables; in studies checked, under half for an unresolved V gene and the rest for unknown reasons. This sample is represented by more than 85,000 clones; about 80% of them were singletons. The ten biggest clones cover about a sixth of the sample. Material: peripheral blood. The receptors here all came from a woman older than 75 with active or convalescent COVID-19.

CDR3 region: CAWSVLGYFQPQHF. The DNA for the CDR3 is TGTGCCTGGAGTGTACTAGGGTATTTTCAGCCCCAGCATTTT. The chain uses TRBV30 and TRBJ1-5; no clear D gene. CDR3 length: 14 amino acids. Per germline, CDR1 GTSNPN and CDR2 SVGIG (reference sequence). V was clipped by 0 bases and J by 6 bases, with 12 bases between them.

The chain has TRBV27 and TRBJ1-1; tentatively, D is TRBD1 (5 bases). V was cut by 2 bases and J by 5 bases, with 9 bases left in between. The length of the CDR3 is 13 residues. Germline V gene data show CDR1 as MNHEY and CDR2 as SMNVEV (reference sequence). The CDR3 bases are TGTGCCAGCAGTTTACAGGGCCCAACTGAAGCTTTCTTT. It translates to CASSLQGPTEAFF.

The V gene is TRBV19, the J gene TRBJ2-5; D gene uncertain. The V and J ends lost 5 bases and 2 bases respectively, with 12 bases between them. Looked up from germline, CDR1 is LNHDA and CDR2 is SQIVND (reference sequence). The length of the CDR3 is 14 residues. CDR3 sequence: CASSPQWAQETQYF. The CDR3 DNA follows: TGTGCCAGTAGTCCCCAGTGGGCACAAGAGACCCAGTACTTC.

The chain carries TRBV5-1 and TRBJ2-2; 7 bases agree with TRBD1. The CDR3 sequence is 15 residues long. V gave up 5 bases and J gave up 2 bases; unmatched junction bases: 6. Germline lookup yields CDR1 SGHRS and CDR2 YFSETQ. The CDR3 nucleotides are TGCGCCAGCAGAAAACACAGGGGAAACACCGGGGAGCTGTTTTTT. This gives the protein CASRKHRGNTGELFF.

CDR3 in DNA: TGCGCCAGCAGCCCACTAGCGGATCCCTACAATGAGCAGTTCTTC. Amino acids: CASSPLADPYNEQFF. The rearrangement uses TRBV5-1 and TRBJ2-1; TRBD2 agrees at 8 bases. V lost 4 bases and J lost 2; bases outside the gene matches: 5. Germline V lookup: CDR1 SGHRS, CDR2 YFSETQ. This CDR3 spans 15 amino acids.

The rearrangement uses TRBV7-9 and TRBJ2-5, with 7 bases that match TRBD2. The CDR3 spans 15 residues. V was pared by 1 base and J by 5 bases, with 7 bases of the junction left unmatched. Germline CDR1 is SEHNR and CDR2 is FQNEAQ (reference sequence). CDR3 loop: CASSLGGRAGETQYF. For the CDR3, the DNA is TGTGCCAGCAGCTTAGGAGGGAGGGCCGGGGAGACCCAGTACTTC.

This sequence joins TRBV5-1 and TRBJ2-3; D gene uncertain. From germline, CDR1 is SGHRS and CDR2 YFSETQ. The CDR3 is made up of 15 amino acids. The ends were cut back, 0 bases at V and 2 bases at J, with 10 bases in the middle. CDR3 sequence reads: CASSLAGFDTDTQYF. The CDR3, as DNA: TGCGCCAGCAGCTTGGCCGGGTTTGACACAGATACGCAGTATTTT.

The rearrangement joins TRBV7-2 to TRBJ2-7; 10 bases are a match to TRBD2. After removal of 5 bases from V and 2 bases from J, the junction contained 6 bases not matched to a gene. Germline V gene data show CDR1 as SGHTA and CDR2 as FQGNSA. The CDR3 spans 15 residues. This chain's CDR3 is CASSAAGTSAYEQYF. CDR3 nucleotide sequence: TGTGCCAGCAGCGCAGCCGGGACTAGCGCCTACGAGCAGTACTTC.

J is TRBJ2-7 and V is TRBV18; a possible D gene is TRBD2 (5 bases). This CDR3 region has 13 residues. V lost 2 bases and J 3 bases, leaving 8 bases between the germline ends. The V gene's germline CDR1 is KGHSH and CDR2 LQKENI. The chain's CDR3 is CASSPYRDYEQYF. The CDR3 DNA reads TGTGCCAGCTCACCATATCGGGACTACGAGCAGTACTTC.

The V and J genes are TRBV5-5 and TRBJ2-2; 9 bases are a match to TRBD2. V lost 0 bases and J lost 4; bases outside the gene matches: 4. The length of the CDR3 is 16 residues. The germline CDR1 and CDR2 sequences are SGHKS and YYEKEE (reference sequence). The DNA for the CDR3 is TGTGCCAGCAGCTTGGTTGGCGGGAGGGCCACCGGGGAGCTGTTTTTT. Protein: CASSLVGGRATGELFF. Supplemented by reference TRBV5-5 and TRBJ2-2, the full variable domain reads DAGVTQSPTHLIKTRGQQVTLRCSPISGHKSVSWYQQVLGQGPQFIFQYYEKEERGRGNFPDRFSARQFPNYSSELNVNALLLGDSALYLCASSLVGGRATGELFFGEGSRLTVL.

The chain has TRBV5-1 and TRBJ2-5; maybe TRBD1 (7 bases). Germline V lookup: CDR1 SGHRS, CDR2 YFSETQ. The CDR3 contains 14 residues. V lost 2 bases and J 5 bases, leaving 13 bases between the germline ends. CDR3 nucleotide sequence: TGCGCCAGCAGCTTTGGAGGGGGCGGCGAGACCCAGTACTTC. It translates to CASSFGGGGETQYF.

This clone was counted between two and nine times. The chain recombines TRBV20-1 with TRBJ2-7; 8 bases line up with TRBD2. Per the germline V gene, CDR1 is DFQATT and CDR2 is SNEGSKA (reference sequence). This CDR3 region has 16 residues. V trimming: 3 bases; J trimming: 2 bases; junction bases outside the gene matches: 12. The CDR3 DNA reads TGCAGTGCTAGTGGGCGGGAGGATCTATTGACCTACGAGCAGTACTTC. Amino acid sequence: CSASGREDLLTYEQYF.

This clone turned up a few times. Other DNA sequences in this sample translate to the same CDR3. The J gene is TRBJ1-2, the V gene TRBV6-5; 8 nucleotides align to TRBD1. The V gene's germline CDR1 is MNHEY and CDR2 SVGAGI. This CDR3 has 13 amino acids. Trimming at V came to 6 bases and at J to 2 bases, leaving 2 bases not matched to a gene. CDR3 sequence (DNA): TGTGCCAGCAGCCGACAGGGGAACTATGGCTACACCTTC. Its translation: CASSRQGNYGYTF.

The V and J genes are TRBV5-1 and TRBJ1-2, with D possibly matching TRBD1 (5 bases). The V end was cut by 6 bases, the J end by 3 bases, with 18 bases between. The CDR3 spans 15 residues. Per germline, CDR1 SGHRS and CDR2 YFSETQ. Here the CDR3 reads CASTRRGGGHYGYTF. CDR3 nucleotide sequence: TGCGCCAGCACCCGGCGTGGGGGGGGTCACTATGGCTACACCTTC.

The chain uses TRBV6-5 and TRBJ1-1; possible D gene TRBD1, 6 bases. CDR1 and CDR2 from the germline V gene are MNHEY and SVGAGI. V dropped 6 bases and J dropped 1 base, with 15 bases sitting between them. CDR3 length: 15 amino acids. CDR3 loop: CASSDLGGRNTEAFF. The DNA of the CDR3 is TGTGCCAGCAGCGACTTGGGGGGGCGGAACACTGAAGCTTTCTTT.

Written as DNA, the CDR3 is TGTGCCAGCAGTTTGGAAAAGGGGGCGGGGATCTATGGCTACACCTTC. Encoded protein: CASSLEKGAGIYGYTF. This chain connects TRBV28 to TRBJ1-2; 7 nucleotides agree with TRBD1. CDR1 MDHEN and CDR2 SYDVKM come from the germline V gene. The CDR3 is 16 amino acids. Unmatched junction bases numbered 11, after V lost 3 bases and J lost 4 bases.

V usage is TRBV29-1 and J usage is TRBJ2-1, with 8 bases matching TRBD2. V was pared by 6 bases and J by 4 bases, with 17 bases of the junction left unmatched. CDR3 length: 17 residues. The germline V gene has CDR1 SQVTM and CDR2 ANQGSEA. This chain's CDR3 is CSVEMSVLAGSYNEQFF. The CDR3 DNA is TGCAGCGTCGAAATGAGTGTATTAGCGGGATCATACAATGAGCAGTTCTTC.

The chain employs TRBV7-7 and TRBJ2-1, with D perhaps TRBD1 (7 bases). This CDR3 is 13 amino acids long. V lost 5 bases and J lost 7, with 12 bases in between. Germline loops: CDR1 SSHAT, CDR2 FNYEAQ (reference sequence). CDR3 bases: TGTGCCAGCAGCCAACAGGGGAGGAATGAGCAGTTCTTC. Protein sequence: CASSQQGRNEQFF.

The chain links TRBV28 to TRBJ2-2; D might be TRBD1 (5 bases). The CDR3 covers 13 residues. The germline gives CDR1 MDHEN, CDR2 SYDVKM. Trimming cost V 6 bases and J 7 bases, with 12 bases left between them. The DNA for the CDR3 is TGTGCCAGCAGCGGCAGGGTAATCGGGGAGCTGTTTTTT. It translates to CASSGRVIGELFF. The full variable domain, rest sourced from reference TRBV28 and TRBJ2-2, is DVKVTQSSRYLVKRTGEKVFLECVQDMDHENMFWYRQDPGLGLRLIYFSYDVKMKEKGDIPEGYSVSREKKERFSLILESASTNQTSMYLCASSGRVIGELFFGEGSRLTVL.

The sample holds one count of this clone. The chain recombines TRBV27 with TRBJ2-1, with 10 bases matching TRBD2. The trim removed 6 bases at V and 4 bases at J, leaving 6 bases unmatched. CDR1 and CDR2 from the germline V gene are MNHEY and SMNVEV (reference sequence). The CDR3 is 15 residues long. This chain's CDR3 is CASSPGLAAYNEQFF. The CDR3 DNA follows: TGTGCCAGCAGCCCAGGACTAGCGGCATACAATGAGCAGTTCTTC.

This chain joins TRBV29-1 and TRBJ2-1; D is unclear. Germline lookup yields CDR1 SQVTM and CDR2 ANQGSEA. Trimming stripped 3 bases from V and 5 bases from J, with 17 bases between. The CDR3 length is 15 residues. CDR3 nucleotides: TGCAGCGTTGAGGCCAAAGCGCGCCCAAACAATGAGCAGTTCTTC. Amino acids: CSVEAKARPNNEQFF.

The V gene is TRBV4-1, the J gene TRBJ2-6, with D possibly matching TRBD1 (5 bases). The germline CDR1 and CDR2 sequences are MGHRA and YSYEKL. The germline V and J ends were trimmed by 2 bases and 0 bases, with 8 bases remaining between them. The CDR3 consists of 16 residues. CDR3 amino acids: CASSQQQVSGANVLTF. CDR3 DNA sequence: TGCGCCAGCAGCCAACAACAGGTCTCTGGGGCCAACGTCCTGACTTTC.

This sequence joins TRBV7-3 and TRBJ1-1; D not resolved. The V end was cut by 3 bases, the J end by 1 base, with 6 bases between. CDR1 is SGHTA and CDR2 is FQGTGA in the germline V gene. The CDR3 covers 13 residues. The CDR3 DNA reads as TGTGCCAGCAGCTTGTCAGGGAACACTGAAGCTTTCTTT. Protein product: CASSLSGNTEAFF.

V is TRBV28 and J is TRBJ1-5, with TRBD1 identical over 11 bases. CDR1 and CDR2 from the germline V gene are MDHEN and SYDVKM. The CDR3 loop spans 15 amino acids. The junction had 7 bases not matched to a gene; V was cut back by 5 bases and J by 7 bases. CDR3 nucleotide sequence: TGTGCCAGCAGTCGGACAGGGGGCGCGAAGCAGCCCCAGCATTTT. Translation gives CASSRTGGAKQPQHF.

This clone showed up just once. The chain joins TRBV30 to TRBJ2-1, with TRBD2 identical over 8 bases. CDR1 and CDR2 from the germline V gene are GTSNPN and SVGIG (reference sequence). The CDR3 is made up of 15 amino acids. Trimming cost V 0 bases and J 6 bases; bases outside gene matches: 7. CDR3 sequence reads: CAWSVPGRGINEQFF. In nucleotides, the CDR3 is TGTGCCTGGAGTGTACCCGGGAGGGGTATCAATGAGCAGTTCTTC.

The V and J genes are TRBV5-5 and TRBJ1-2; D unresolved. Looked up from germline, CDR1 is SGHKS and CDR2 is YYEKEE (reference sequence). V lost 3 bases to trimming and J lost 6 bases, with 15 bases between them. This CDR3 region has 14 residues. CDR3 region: CASSSMNSGDGYTF. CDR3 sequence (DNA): TGTGCCAGCAGCTCAATGAACTCAGGTGATGGCTACACCTTC.

CDR3 DNA: TGTGCCACCGCACCGGGACAGGGGGCGTTGAACACTGAAGCTTTCTTT. This translates into CATAPGQGALNTEAFF. The chain carries TRBV15 and TRBJ1-1; 12 bases agree with TRBD1. Germline V gene data show CDR1 as LNHNV and CDR2 as YYDKDF (reference sequence). The trim removed 8 bases at V and 0 bases at J, leaving 7 bases unmatched. The CDR3 contains 16 residues. The full variable domain, rest sourced from reference TRBV15 and TRBJ1-1, is DAMVIQNPRYQVTQFGKPVTLSCSQTLNHNVMYWYQQKSSQAPKLLFHYYDKDFNNEADTPDNFQSRRPNTSFCFLDIRSPGLGDTAMYLCATAPGQGALNTEAFFGQGTRLTVV.